A single sample gave rise to the 9 T cell receptor beta chains below, sequenced in a study of T cell changes during pregnancy in multiple sclerosis. Profiling relied on immunoSEQ multiplex PCR, and the TCRdb table lists in-frame clones only, not all of them. The table shows 15,000 to 20,000 clones, with about 90% occurring only once. The sample was CD8+ T cells from peripheral blood mononuclear cells, taken in the third trimester of pregnancy. Receptors were obtained from a female donor in good health, enrolled as a control in a pregnancy study.

The chain has TRBV6-5 and TRBJ1-2; 7 bases are a match to TRBD1. J lost 6 bases, V lost 8 bases, and 6 bases had no gene match. In germline, CDR1 is MNHEY, CDR2 SVGAGI. The CDR3 has 12 residues. This chain's CDR3 is CASGDRVDGYTF. The CDR3 DNA reads TGTGCCAGCGGTGACAGGGTGGATGGCTACACCTTC.

V gene TRBV6-4 combines with J gene TRBJ2-1; 13 bases line up with TRBD2. The V segment lost 6 bases and the J segment 5 bases; nucleotides outside the gene matches: 4. There are 15 residues in the CDR3. CDR1 MRHNA and CDR2 SNTAGT come from the germline V gene. The CDR3: CASSLGTSGDNEQFF. CDR3 nucleotides: TGTGCCAGCAGCTTAGGGACTAGCGGGGACAATGAGCAGTTCTTC.

This clone is deemed medium-sized. V and J are TRBV6-4 and TRBJ2-1; 10 bases are a match to TRBD2. From germline, CDR1 is MRHNA and CDR2 SNTAGT. Trimming took 3 bases from V and 8 from J; bases not matched to a gene: 1. This CDR3 region has 13 residues. CDR3 coding DNA: TGTGCCAGCAGTGAAGGGACTAGCGATGAGCAGTTCTTC. This translates into CASSEGTSDEQFF.

This clone has just one count. The rearrangement links TRBV27 to TRBJ1-2, with TRBD1 matching over 8 bases. V lost 1 base to trimming and J lost 4 bases; unmatched junction nucleotides: 5. Per germline, CDR1 MNHEY and CDR2 SMNVEV (reference sequence). CDR3 length equals 15 residues. The CDR3 reads CASSLLAGGVYGYTF. The CDR3 bases are TGTGCCAGCAGTTTATTGGCAGGGGGCGTCTATGGCTACACCTTC.

The chain has TRBV15 and TRBJ2-3; TRBD2 agrees at 12 bases. CDR1 is LNHNV and CDR2 is YYDKDF in the germline V gene (reference sequence). The length of the CDR3 is 15 residues. J lost 3 bases, V lost 3 bases, and 1 base had no gene match. CDR3 sequence reads: CATSRTSGSTDTQYF. The CDR3 DNA is TGTGCCACCAGCAGGACTAGCGGGAGTACAGATACGCAGTATTTT. Using reference TRBV15 and TRBJ2-3 for the parts outside the CDR3, the full variable domain is DAMVIQNPRYQVTQFGKPVTLSCSQTLNHNVMYWYQQKSSQAPKLLFHYYDKDFNNEADTPDNFQSRRPNTSFCFLDIRSPGLGDTAMYLCATSRTSGSTDTQYFGPGTRLTVL.

The chain links TRBV29-1 to TRBJ2-1; 14 bases match TRBD2. The CDR3 is made up of 16 amino acids. The germline V gene encodes CDR1 SQVTM and CDR2 ANQGSEA. V shed 7 bases and J 7 bases; nucleotides not matched to a gene: 12. CDR3: CSAGLAGGSQYNEQFF. The CDR3 DNA follows: TGCAGCGCCGGACTAGCGGGAGGATCACAGTATAATGAGCAGTTCTTC.

This chain uses TRBV27 with TRBJ1-6; the match to TRBD1 covers 10 bases. This CDR3 has 16 residues. V lost 4 bases and J lost 6; bases outside the gene matches: 6. Germline V gives CDR1 MNHEY, CDR2 SMNVEV (reference sequence). The CDR3 DNA is TGTGCCAGCAGTTCCCTGACAGGGGGCCTTAATTCACCCCTCCACTTT. The encoded protein is CASSSLTGGLNSPLHF.

The genes are TRBV28 and TRBJ1-2; D call uncertain. The germline V and J ends were trimmed by 9 bases and 1 base, with 9 bases remaining between them. The CDR3 consists of 12 residues. CDR1 is MDHEN, CDR2 SYDVKM, per germline. CDR3 nucleotides: TGTGCCAGTCACAGAGTTAACTATGGCTACACCTTC. Translated, it gives CASHRVNYGYTF.

The chain links TRBV28 to TRBJ1-5; possible D gene TRBD1, 5 bases. CDR1 is MDHEN, CDR2 SYDVKM, per germline. The CDR3 loop spans 12 amino acids. The V end lost 3 bases, the J end lost 6 bases, and 6 bases lay between the germline ends. CDR3 DNA sequence: TGTGCCAGCAGTTTTAGGGGTCAGCCCCAGCATTTT. This sequence encodes CASSFRGQPQHF.